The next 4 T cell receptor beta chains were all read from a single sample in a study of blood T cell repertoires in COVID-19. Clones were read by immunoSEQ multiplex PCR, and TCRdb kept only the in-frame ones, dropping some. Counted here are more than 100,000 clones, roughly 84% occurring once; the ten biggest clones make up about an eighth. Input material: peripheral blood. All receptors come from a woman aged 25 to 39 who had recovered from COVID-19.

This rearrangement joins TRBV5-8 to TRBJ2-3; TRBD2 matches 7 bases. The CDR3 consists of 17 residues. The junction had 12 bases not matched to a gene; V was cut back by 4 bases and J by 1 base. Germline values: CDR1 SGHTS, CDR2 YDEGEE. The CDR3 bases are TGTGCCAGCAGCCCCACCGGTGGGAGGGTCGGCACAGATACGCAGTATTTT. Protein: CASSPTGGRVGTDTQYF.

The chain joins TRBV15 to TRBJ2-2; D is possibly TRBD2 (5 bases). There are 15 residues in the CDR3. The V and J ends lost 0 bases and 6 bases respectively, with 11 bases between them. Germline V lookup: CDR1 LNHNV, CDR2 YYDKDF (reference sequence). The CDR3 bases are TGTGCCACCAGCAGAGATCCGGGGTATGCCGGGGAGCTGTTTTTT. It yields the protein CATSRDPGYAGELFF.

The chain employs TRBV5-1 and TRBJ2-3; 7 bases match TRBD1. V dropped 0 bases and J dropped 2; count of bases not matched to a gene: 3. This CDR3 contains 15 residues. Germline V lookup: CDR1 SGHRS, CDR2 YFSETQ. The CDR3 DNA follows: TGCGCCAGCAGCTTGGTAGGACAGGTCACAGATACGCAGTATTTT. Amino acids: CASSLVGQVTDTQYF.

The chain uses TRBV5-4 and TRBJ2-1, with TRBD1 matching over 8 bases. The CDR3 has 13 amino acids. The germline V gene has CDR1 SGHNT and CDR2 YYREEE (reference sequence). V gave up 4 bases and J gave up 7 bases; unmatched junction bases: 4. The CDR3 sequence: CASSARTGNEQFF. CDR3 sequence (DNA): TGTGCCAGCAGCGCCCGGACAGGGAATGAGCAGTTCTTC.